Each of the 18 T cell receptor beta chains below was sequenced from the same sample in a study of cytomegalovirus exposure and HLA in healthy donors. Sequenced by immunoSEQ multiplex PCR; TCRdb stores in-frame clones only, minus some. The sample lists 200,000 or so clones; 70% to 90% were seen once. Sequenced material: PBMCs. These TCRs come from a woman between 18 and 29 years old in good health and CMV-seronegative.

The chain is built from TRBV6-5 and TRBJ2-5; 7 nucleotides match TRBD1. This CDR3 contains 14 residues. Germline CDR1 is MNHEY and CDR2 is SVGAGI. J lost 4 bases, V lost 4 bases, and 6 bases had no gene match. Here the CDR3 DNA reads TGTGCCAGCAGTTCACGACAGGGACGAGAGACCCAGTACTTC. Amino acids: CASSSRQGRETQYF.

This chain joins TRBV7-9 and TRBJ1-1; D may be TRBD1 (6 bases). CDR3 length: 13 residues. Germline V gives CDR1 SEHNR, CDR2 FQNEAQ (reference sequence). V dropped 6 bases and J dropped 1 base, with 9 bases sitting between them. The CDR3 nucleotides are TGTGCCAGCAGGAAGACAGGGAACACTGAAGCTTTCTTT. Residues: CASRKTGNTEAFF.

The CDR3 is CATSRDKRFANYGYTF. CDR3 in DNA: TGTGCCACCAGCAGAGACAAGAGGTTCGCTAACTATGGCTACACCTTC. V gene TRBV15 combines with J gene TRBJ1-2; D is uncertain. V lost 0 bases and J 0 bases, leaving 11 bases between the germline ends. The CDR3 sequence is 16 residues long. Germline loops: CDR1 LNHNV, CDR2 YYDKDF (reference sequence). Filled out from reference TRBV15 and TRBJ1-2, the complete variable domain reads DAMVIQNPRYQVTQFGKPVTLSCSQTLNHNVMYWYQQKSSQAPKLLFHYYDKDFNNEADTPDNFQSRRPNTSFCFLDIRSPGLGDTAMYLCATSRDKRFANYGYTFGSGTRLTVV.

The chain uses TRBV21-1 and TRBJ2-7. TRBV21-1 counts as a pseudogene. The CDR3 runs to 15 residues. CDR3 coding DNA: TGTGCCAGCAGCAAAGCTTCGGGGCAAAACTACGAGCAGTACTTC. Its protein product is CASSKASGQNYEQYF.

The V and J genes are TRBV6-1 and TRBJ1-1; possible D gene TRBD1, 5 bases. V dropped 3 bases and J dropped 3 bases, with 8 bases sitting between them. In germline, CDR1 is MNHNS, CDR2 SASEGT. The CDR3 is 13 amino acids. CDR3 in amino acids: CASSDRDHTEAFF. DNA for the CDR3: TGTGCCAGCAGTGACAGGGATCACACTGAAGCTTTCTTT.

J is TRBJ2-1 and V is TRBV7-9; 8 bases line up with TRBD2. CDR1 is SEHNR, CDR2 FQNEAQ, per germline (reference sequence). The CDR3 covers 16 residues. Losses at the gene ends were 2 bases for V and 7 bases for J; bases not matched to a gene: 10. CDR3 nucleotides: TGTGCCAGCAGCTTATGGAGCGGGAGACGGAGAAATGAGCAGTTCTTC. This translates into CASSLWSGRRRNEQFF.

The chain uses TRBV11-2 and TRBJ1-2; D is unclear. Germline loops: CDR1 SGHAT, CDR2 FQNNGV. There are 12 residues in the CDR3. V was cut by 4 bases and J by 4 bases, with 7 bases left in between. CDR3 sequence reads: CASSSPRYGYTF. CDR3 DNA: TGTGCCAGCAGCTCGCCGCGCTATGGCTACACCTTC.

This clone was seen only once. The chain uses TRBV27 and TRBJ2-2; 7 bases are a match to TRBD2. This CDR3 region has 15 residues. Germline trimming cut 6 bases from V and 7 bases from J; bases unmatched to any gene: 11. CDR1 and CDR2 (germline): MNHEY, SMNVEV (reference sequence). The CDR3 DNA follows: TGTGCCAGCAGCCCGCGGGAGAGGATTTTCGGGGAGCTGTTTTTT. As protein: CASSPRERIFGELFF.

This clone was counted a few times. The same CDR3 arises from other DNA sequences in this sample as well. The genes are TRBV7-2 and TRBJ2-2; D uncertain. This CDR3 has 12 residues. CDR1 and CDR2 (germline): SGHTA, FQGNSA. V was cut by 4 bases and J by 3 bases, with 3 bases left in between. The CDR3 sequence is CASSSDTGELFF. In DNA form, the CDR3 reads TGTGCCAGCAGCTCTGACACCGGGGAGCTGTTTTTT.

The chain is built from TRBV11-1 and TRBJ1-1; TRBD1 might be the D (5 bases). Germline CDR1 is SGHAT and CDR2 is FQDESV (reference sequence). The V gene lost 3 bases and the J gene lost 9 bases, with 8 bases spanning the gap. This CDR3 region has 11 residues. Here the CDR3 reads CASSFLDKAFF. In nucleotides, the CDR3 is TGTGCCAGCAGCTTTTTGGACAAAGCTTTCTTT.

Only a few counts were recorded for this clone. The genes are TRBV7-8 and TRBJ2-7; 7 bases match TRBD1. CDR1 SGHVS and CDR2 FQNEAQ come from the germline V gene. Unmatched junction bases numbered 11, after V lost 6 bases and J lost 3 bases. This CDR3 is built from 15 residues. The CDR3 DNA is TGTGCCAGCAGTAGGCTAACCGGGACAGACTACGAGCAGTACTTC. It codes for CASSRLTGTDYEQYF.

This clone has a handful of counts. The rearrangement uses TRBV30 and TRBJ1-2; D remains ambiguous. CDR3 length equals 13 residues. Per the germline V gene, CDR1 is GTSNPN and CDR2 is SVGIG (reference sequence). With 0 bases removed from V and 4 bases from J, the gap between germline ends came to 9 bases. CDR3 DNA: TGTGCCTGGAGTGTTGGGGAAGGCTATGGCTACACCTTC. It codes for CAWSVGEGYGYTF.

The chain uses TRBV19 and TRBJ1-1; D is unclear. The CDR3 sequence is 13 residues long. The germline gives CDR1 LNHDA, CDR2 SQIVND (reference sequence). Trimming left V 9 bases short and J 6 bases short, with 17 bases between. DNA for the CDR3: TGTGCCAGCCAGAGAGAGCCAGGAGCTGAAGCTTTCTTT. Its protein is CASQREPGAEAFF. The whole variable domain, remainder taken from reference TRBV19 and TRBJ1-1, is DGGITQSPKYLFRKEGQNVTLSCEQNLNHDAMYWYRQDPGQGLRLIYYSQIVNDFQKGDIAEGYSVSREKKESFPLTVTSAQKNPTAFYLCASQREPGAEAFFGQGTRLTVV.

V is TRBV10-3 and J is TRBJ1-1, with D perhaps matching TRBD1 (5 bases). The CDR3 loop spans 15 amino acids. Germline lookup yields CDR1 ENHRY and CDR2 SYGVKD. The germline V and J ends were trimmed by 6 bases and 5 bases, with 19 bases remaining between them. The CDR3 DNA reads as TGTGCCATCAGCGACCCCGGGACCTCCGGGACTGAAGCTTTCTTT. The encoded protein is CAISDPGTSGTEAFF.

The V and J genes are TRBV2 and TRBJ2-5; no firm D call. The J call may not be correct, given that the DNA end is closer to TRBJ2-7. The CDR3 totals 14 residues. The V gene's germline CDR1 is SNHLY and CDR2 FYNNEI. DNA of the CDR3: TGTGCCAGCAGTGAGATAGCCGGCGTGGACGAGCAGTACTTC. Its protein is CASSEIAGVDEQYF.

The CDR3 DNA reads TGTGCCTGGGGGACTAGCGGGAGAGGGGAGCAGTTCTTC. This codes for CAWGTSGRGEQFF. J is TRBJ2-1 and V is TRBV30, with 14 bases identical to TRBD2. Germline CDR1 is GTSNPN and CDR2 is SVGIG (reference sequence). This CDR3 has 13 amino acids. The trim removed 5 bases at V and 10 bases at J, leaving 4 bases unmatched.

The chain links TRBV4-2 to TRBJ1-3; no clear D. CDR1 and CDR2 (germline): LGHNA, YNFKEQ. Trimming removed 1 base at V and 0 bases at J, with 10 bases between. The CDR3 runs to 16 residues. The DNA of the CDR3 is TGTGCCAGCAGCCAAGCTTTTGGCTTCTCTGGAAACACCATATATTTT. As protein: CASSQAFGFSGNTIYF.

This clone was seen only a few times. The chain couples TRBV14 to TRBJ2-2; unclear D gene. The CDR3 length is 11 residues. V was pared by 2 bases and J by 5 bases, with 0 bases between. Germline V gene data show CDR1 as SGHDN and CDR2 as FVKESK. The CDR3 bases are TGTGCCAGCAGCCAAACCGGGGAGCTGTTTTTT. This encodes CASSQTGELFF.